The clone carrying this TCR beta chain was counted many times. Its cognate antigen is unknown. Each CDR3 protein gets one entry after TCRdb re-called the multiplex PCR reads with MiXCR. The sample lists tens of thousands of distinct CDR3 sequences; approximately 37% were seen once. The data originate from a study of breast tumors, draining lymph nodes, adjacent tissues. Overall study results and limits: The lymph node origin of tumor T cells was framed as consistent with a hypothesis, not demonstrated. Luminal-like breast cancer showed significantly higher tumor–nontumor repertoire similarity than basal-like. Data fit most tumor T cells coming from lymph node, expanding in tumor. Tumors had less TCR diversity than lymph nodes, more than nontumor tissue.

This CDR3 region has 15 residues. V was shortened by 2 bases and J by 3 bases, with 11 bases between the two germline ends. Looked up from germline, CDR1 is SNHLY and CDR2 is FYNNEI. This sequence originates from a female donor with breast cancer. Some clones in this sample may be carry-over from other donors' samples. The rearrangement uses TRBV2 and TRBJ2-1, with D maybe TRBD2 (6 bases). Material: breast tumor tissue. CDR3 amino acids: CASSETAGNYNEQFF. DNA for the CDR3: TGTGCCAGCAGTGAAACAGCGGGCAACTACAATGAGCAGTTCTTC.